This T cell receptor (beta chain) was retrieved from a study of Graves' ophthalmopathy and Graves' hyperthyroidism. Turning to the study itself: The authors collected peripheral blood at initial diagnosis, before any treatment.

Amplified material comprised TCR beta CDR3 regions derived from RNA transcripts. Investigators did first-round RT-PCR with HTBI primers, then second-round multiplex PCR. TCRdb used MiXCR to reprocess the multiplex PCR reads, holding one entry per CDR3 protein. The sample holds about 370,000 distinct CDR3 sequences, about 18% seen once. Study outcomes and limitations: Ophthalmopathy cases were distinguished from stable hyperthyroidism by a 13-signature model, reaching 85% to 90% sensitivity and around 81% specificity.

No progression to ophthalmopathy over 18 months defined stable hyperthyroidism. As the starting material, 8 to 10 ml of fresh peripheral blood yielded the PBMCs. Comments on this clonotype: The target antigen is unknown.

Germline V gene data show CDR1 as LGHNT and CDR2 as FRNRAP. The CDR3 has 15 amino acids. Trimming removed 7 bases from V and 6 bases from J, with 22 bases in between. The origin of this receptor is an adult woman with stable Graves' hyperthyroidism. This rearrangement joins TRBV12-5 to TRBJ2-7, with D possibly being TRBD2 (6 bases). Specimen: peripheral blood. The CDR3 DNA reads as TGTGCTAGTGTTTCCGGGGCCGGGGGATGGAGCGAGCAGTACTTC. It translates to CASVSGAGGWSEQYF. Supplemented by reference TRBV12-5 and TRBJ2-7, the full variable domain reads DARVTQTPRHKVTEMGQEVTMRCQPILGHNTVFWYRQTMMQGLELLAYFRNRAPLDDSGMPKDRFSAEMPDATLATLKIQPSEPRDSAVYFCASVSGAGGWSEQYFGPGTRLTVT.